The present TCR beta chain was sequenced within a study of blood T cell repertoires in COVID-19. Background on the study: Sites in the United States, Italy and Spain provided acute and convalescent COVID-19 samples. PBMCs, B-cell-depleted T cells, or T cells provided the cDNA or gDNA that made up the material.

This clone showed up just a few times. The CDR3 runs 15 residues. The germline V gene has CDR1 KGHDR and CDR2 SFDVKD. Between the trimmed V and J ends, which lost 0 bases and 0 bases, there was a span of 6 bases. Using immunoSEQ multiplex PCR, the repertoire was profiled, and TCRdb retains in-frame clones only, with some absent. Altogether 55,000 to 85,000 clones are present, roughly 80% being singletons, with the ten largest covering 22%. This sequence was found in a man between 60 and 75 years old with acute or convalescent COVID-19. The specimen sequenced was peripheral blood. The gene calls are TRBV24-1 and TRBJ2-3; D call uncertain. CDR3 bases: TGTGCCACCAGTGATTTGCAGGAAAGCACAGATACGCAGTATTTT. Translated: CATSDLQESTDTQYF.